One sample yielded the 15 T cell receptor beta chains listed below, sequenced in a study of cytomegalovirus exposure and HLA in healthy donors (TCRdb year 2017). The method was the immunoSEQ multiplex PCR assay. TCRdb obtained this table from immuneACCESS and retained in-frame rearrangements with V and J assigned. These tables miss some clones; where compared with another copy, unresolved V genes account for less than half of the shortfall, and the remainder is unexplained. The sample data list a few hundred thousand clones, and 70% to 90% of these were observed just once. The ten largest make up about 1% of the sample. The sequenced material came from PBMCs. Receptors originate from a woman younger than 30 in good health and CMV-seronegative.

Only one count was recorded for this clone. V is TRBV7-2 and J is TRBJ2-7; perhaps TRBD2 as D (6 bases). This CDR3 has 17 amino acids. From germline, CDR1 is SGHTA and CDR2 FQGNSA. Deletions cut 2 bases from V and 0 bases from J, with 17 bases between. DNA of the CDR3: TGTGCCAGCAGCTTATCGGAGGGACGTATGAGCTCCTACGAGCAGTACTTC. It codes for CASSLSEGRMSSYEQYF. The entire variable domain, with the rest obtained from reference TRBV7-2 and TRBJ2-7, is as follows: GAGVSQSPSNKVTEKGKDVELRCDPISGHTALYWYRQSLGQGLEFLIYFQGNSAPDKSGLPSDRFSAERTGGSVSTLTIQRTQQEDSAVYLCASSLSEGRMSSYEQYFGPGTRLTVT.

The chain joins TRBV6-5 to TRBJ1-1; a weak D match, TRBD1 (5 bases). Trimming took off 1 base at V and 5 bases at J, with 17 bases between the two ends. CDR1 is MNHEY and CDR2 is SVGAGI in the germline V gene. The CDR3 extends over 16 amino acids. The chain's CDR3 is CASSYFGGALRTEAFF. CDR3 nucleotide sequence: TGTGCCAGCAGTTACTTTGGTGGGGCCTTGCGGACTGAAGCTTTCTTT.

The gene calls are TRBV2 and TRBJ2-1, with D unresolved. The CDR3 has 11 amino acids. Germline V gene sequence: CDR1 SNHLY, CDR2 FYNNEI. Trimming removed 11 bases at V and 6 bases at J, with 11 bases between. The CDR3 sequence: CARRLFNEQFF. DNA of the CDR3: TGTGCCCGACGACTGTTCAATGAGCAGTTCTTC. The variable domain in full, completed from reference TRBV2 and TRBJ2-1, reads EPEVTQTPSHQVTQMGQEVILRCVPISNHLYFYWYRQILGQKVEFLVSFYNNEISEKSEIFDDQFSVERPDGSNFTLKIRSTKLEDSAMYFCARRLFNEQFFGPGTRLTVL.

This chain joins TRBV25-1 and TRBJ1-5; D perhaps matches TRBD1 (6 bases). This CDR3 has 12 amino acids. V was shortened by 6 bases and J by 3 bases, with 6 bases between the two germline ends. CDR1 is MGHDK and CDR2 is SYGVNS in the germline V gene. CDR3 coding DNA: TGTGCCAGCAGGGGGGCCAATCAGCCCCAGCATTTT. Translating it yields CASRGANQPQHF.

This clone has only a few counts. The gene calls are TRBV9 and TRBJ2-2; 7 bases agree with TRBD1. Germline CDR1 is SGDLS and CDR2 is YYNGEE. V dropped 2 bases and J dropped 7; count of bases not matched to a gene: 2. The CDR3 is 13 amino acids. Written as DNA, the CDR3 is TGTGCCAGCAGCGTCGACAGGGACGGGGAGCTGTTTTTT. This codes for CASSVDRDGELFF.

V usage is TRBV6-1 and J usage is TRBJ2-1; a possible D gene is TRBD2 (6 bases). This CDR3 is built from 15 residues. In germline, CDR1 is MNHNS, CDR2 SASEGT. V shed 8 bases and J shed 3 bases, with 17 bases lying between them. In DNA, the CDR3 is TGTGCCAGCTTGGTAATGACTAGTAGCTACAATGAGCAGTTCTTC. Amino acids: CASLVMTSSYNEQFF.

The CDR3 DNA reads TGTGCCAGCAGTGGTCCTTCTCCGGGACAGGGCCTCTACGAGCAGTACTTC. Its translation: CASSGPSPGQGLYEQYF. The genes are TRBV2 and TRBJ2-7; 9 nucleotides match TRBD1. This CDR3 has 17 amino acids. J lost 3 bases, V lost 4 bases, and 13 bases had no gene match. CDR1 and CDR2 from the germline V gene are SNHLY and FYNNEI.

The chain joins TRBV6-1 to TRBJ1-5, with no clear D. Germline-derived CDR1 and CDR2 are MNHNS and SASEGT. Trimming shortened V by 0 bases and J by 0 bases, and 15 bases separated the two germline ends. The CDR3 spans 18 residues. The chain's CDR3 is CASSEALLRSSSNQPQHF. DNA of the CDR3: TGTGCCAGCAGTGAAGCGCTTCTCAGGTCCTCTAGCAATCAGCCCCAGCATTTT.

V usage is TRBV6-6 and J usage is TRBJ1-3, with D possibly being TRBD1 (6 bases). The CDR3 has 15 residues. In germline, CDR1 is MNHNY, CDR2 SVGAGI (reference sequence). V gave up 5 bases and J gave up 1 base, with 12 bases separating them. This CDR3 reads CASSPQGFSGNTIYF. The CDR3 DNA sequence: TGTGCCAGCAGTCCCCAGGGGTTTTCTGGAAACACCATATATTTT.

This clone was recorded only once. The rearrangement uses TRBV28 and TRBJ2-4; 8 bases map to TRBD2. CDR1 is MDHEN, CDR2 SYDVKM, per germline. The CDR3 spans 16 residues. J gave up 1 base and V 7 bases, and 9 bases lay outside the gene matches. This chain's CDR3 is CASNAPGLGAKNIQYF. In DNA, the CDR3 is TGTGCCAGCAACGCACCGGGACTAGGGGCCAAAAACATTCAGTACTTC.

The chain employs TRBV2 and TRBJ2-3; possibly TRBD2 for D (5 bases). From germline, CDR1 is SNHLY and CDR2 FYNNEI. The CDR3 loop spans 13 amino acids. Trimming left V 7 bases short and J 2 bases short, with 10 bases between. CDR3 protein: CASTTDSTDTQYF. The CDR3, as DNA: TGTGCCAGCACTACGGACTCCACAGATACGCAGTATTTT.

The chain recombines TRBV25-1 with TRBJ2-5; TRBD2 matches 8 bases. After removal of 4 bases from V and 4 bases from J, the junction contained 8 bases not matched to a gene. The CDR3 runs 15 residues. Germline V gives CDR1 MGHDK, CDR2 SYGVNS. The CDR3: CASSARGGRRETQYF. CDR3 nucleotides: TGTGCCAGCAGTGCCCGGGGGGGCAGGAGAGAGACCCAGTACTTC.

The V call is TRBV27, the J call TRBJ2-3; D is perhaps TRBD2 (5 bases). CDR1 and CDR2 from the germline V gene are MNHEY and SMNVEV (reference sequence). The CDR3 has 15 residues. Deletions cut 4 bases from V and 4 bases from J, with 15 bases between. The CDR3 loop reads CASSYGLRSSDTQYF. The CDR3 nucleotides are TGTGCCAGCAGTTATGGACTGCGGTCTTCAGATACGCAGTATTTT.

The count of this clone is one. The genes are TRBV30 and TRBJ1-1, with a tentative D call TRBD1 (6 bases). CDR1 and CDR2 (germline): GTSNPN, SVGIG (reference sequence). The ends were cut back, 4 bases at V and 0 bases at J, with 9 bases in the middle. The CDR3 is made up of 13 amino acids. CDR3 in amino acids: CAWTTGLNTEAFF. The CDR3 DNA reads as TGTGCCTGGACGACAGGCCTGAACACTGAAGCTTTCTTT.

This sequence joins TRBV2 and TRBJ2-1, with TRBD2 identical over 9 bases. Germline V gene data show CDR1 as SNHLY and CDR2 as FYNNEI. J gave up 6 bases and V 5 bases, and 5 bases lay outside the gene matches. CDR3 length: 14 amino acids. This CDR3 reads CASSTRLAVNEQFF. The CDR3 coding sequence is TGTGCCAGCAGTACTAGACTAGCGGTCAATGAGCAGTTCTTC.